The next 16 T cell receptor beta chains were all read from a single sample in a study of shared clonotypes between healthy human individuals. The data were produced by immunoSEQ multiplex PCR, yet TCRdb's version contains in-frame clones alone and is incomplete. The profile shows about 1.5 million clones, around 98% of them singletons. Sequenced: naive CD4+ T cells sorted from blood. Regarding subset: CD45RA+ positively selected. These receptors all come from a man in his thirties or forties in good health.

The gene calls are TRBV14 and TRBJ2-5, with D possibly being TRBD1 or TRBD2 (5 bases each). The CDR3 spans 14 residues. Trimming took off 4 bases at V and 1 base at J, with 10 bases between the two ends. Germline CDR1 SGHDN, CDR2 FVKESK. The CDR3 region is CASSLGTVQETQYF. CDR3 nucleotides: TGTGCCAGCAGCCTGGGGACGGTCCAAGAGACCCAGTACTTC.

As to this clone: Other nucleotide sequences from this sample produce the same CDR3. The gene calls are TRBV18 and TRBJ2-7; D unresolved. V lost 3 bases, J lost 4 bases, and 10 bases lay in between. Germline values: CDR1 KGHSH, CDR2 LQKENI. The CDR3 consists of 13 residues. The chain's CDR3 is CASSPNSNYEQYF. Here the CDR3 DNA reads TGTGCCAGCTCACCTAACAGTAATTACGAGCAGTACTTC.

The chain employs TRBV2 and TRBJ2-1; the D is unclear. CDR3 length: 11 residues. The germline V gene has CDR1 SNHLY and CDR2 FYNNEI. Trimming took off 2 bases at V and 9 bases at J, with 5 bases between the two ends. CDR3 residues: CASSELIEQFF. CDR3 nucleotide sequence: TGTGCCAGCAGTGAACTCATTGAGCAGTTCTTC.

V gene TRBV7-9 combines with J gene TRBJ2-3; D remains unclear. V dropped 4 bases and J dropped 6 bases, with 11 bases sitting between them. Looked up from germline, CDR1 is SEHNR and CDR2 is FQNEAQ (reference sequence). This CDR3 comprises 13 residues. The CDR3 DNA reads as TGTGCCAGCAGCTCAGATACAAGGGATACGCAGTATTTT. It encodes CASSSDTRDTQYF.

V gene TRBV19 combines with J gene TRBJ2-1; D is undetermined. The CDR3 loop spans 15 amino acids. Germline assignment: CDR1 LNHDA and CDR2 SQIVND (reference sequence). The V end lost 4 bases, the J end lost 3 bases, and 13 bases lay between the germline ends. The chain's CDR3 is CASSSPEWDYNEQFF. The CDR3 region has the DNA TGTGCCAGTAGTAGTCCAGAGTGGGACTACAATGAGCAGTTCTTC. Together with reference TRBV19 and TRBJ2-1, the CDR3 gives the full variable domain: DGGITQSPKYLFRKEGQNVTLSCEQNLNHDAMYWYRQDPGQGLRLIYYSQIVNDFQKGDIAEGYSVSREKKESFPLTVTSAQKNPTAFYLCASSSPEWDYNEQFFGPGTRLTVL.

This clone came up once. This sequence joins TRBV7-8 and TRBJ2-3; D unresolved. Trimming removed 1 base from V and 6 bases from J, with 17 bases in between. CDR1 is SGHVS and CDR2 is FQNEAQ in the germline V gene. CDR3 length: 16 residues. CDR3 protein: CASSLGRSRSWDTQYF. CDR3 coding DNA: TGTGCCAGCAGCTTAGGCCGGAGCCGGTCATGGGATACGCAGTATTTT. The entire variable domain, with the rest obtained from reference TRBV7-8 and TRBJ2-3, is as follows: GAGVSQSPRYKVAKRGQDVALRCDPISGHVSLFWYQQALGQGPEFLTYFQNEAQLDKSGLPSDRFFAERPEGSVSTLKIQRTQQEDSAVYLCASSLGRSRSWDTQYFGPGTRLTVL.

In regard to this clone: This sample also contains other DNA sequences that code for the same CDR3. The rearrangement uses TRBV5-1 and TRBJ2-7; D is possibly TRBD2 (6 bases). The V gene's germline CDR1 is SGHRS and CDR2 YFSETQ. V lost 0 bases and J 3 bases, leaving 7 bases between the germline ends. The CDR3 consists of 13 residues. The CDR3 nucleotides are TGCGCCAGCAGCTTGGCGGGAGTCTACGAGCAGTACTTC. Protein product: CASSLAGVYEQYF. Together with reference TRBV5-1 and TRBJ2-7, the CDR3 gives the full variable domain: KAGVTQTPRYLIKTRGQQVTLSCSPISGHRSVSWYQQTPGQGLQFLFEYFSETQRNKGNFPGRFSGRQFSNSRSEMNVSTLELGDSALYLCASSLAGVYEQYFGPGTRLTVT.

On this clone itself: Other DNA sequences in this sample translate to the same CDR3. The J gene is TRBJ2-3, the V gene TRBV5-1; D remains unclear. With 5 bases removed from V and 3 bases from J, the gap between germline ends came to 7 bases. The CDR3 runs to 12 residues. Per germline, CDR1 SGHRS and CDR2 YFSETQ. The CDR3 nucleotides are TGCGCCAGCAGAAGTGGGACAGATACGCAGTATTTT. It codes for CASRSGTDTQYF.

This chain connects TRBV7-8 to TRBJ2-7; unclear D gene. CDR1 and CDR2 (germline): SGHVS, FQNEAQ. Trimming took 1 base from V and 4 from J, leaving 20 bases between them. The CDR3 extends over 17 amino acids. The CDR3 sequence is CASSLDAVMGIQYEQYF. The DNA for the CDR3 is TGTGCCAGCAGCTTAGACGCAGTTATGGGTATCCAGTACGAGCAGTACTTC. The full variable domain, completed using reference TRBV7-8 and TRBJ2-7, is GAGVSQSPRYKVAKRGQDVALRCDPISGHVSLFWYQQALGQGPEFLTYFQNEAQLDKSGLPSDRFFAERPEGSVSTLKIQRTQQEDSAVYLCASSLDAVMGIQYEQYFGPGTRLTVT.

The V and J genes are TRBV7-6 and TRBJ1-3, with D tentatively TRBD1 (5 bases). CDR3 size: 16 residues. Germline-derived CDR1 and CDR2 are SGHVS and FNYEAQ. The V end lost 1 base, the J end lost 0 bases, and 10 bases lay between the germline ends. CDR3 amino acids: CASSLEGPVSGNTIYF. DNA of the CDR3: TGTGCCAGCAGCTTAGAGGGACCGGTCTCTGGAAACACCATATATTTT.

Written as DNA, the CDR3 is TGCGCCAGCAGCCAAGATGGGGTTATCTCTGGGGCCAACGTCCTGACTTTC. Amino acids: CASSQDGVISGANVLTF. This sequence joins TRBV4-3 and TRBJ2-6, with D uncertain. Germline lookup yields CDR1 LGHNA and CDR2 YSLEER. This CDR3 is 17 amino acids long. Trimming stripped 0 bases from V and 0 bases from J, with 9 bases between.

The V and J genes are TRBV5-4 and TRBJ2-3; 7 bases are a match to TRBD1. This CDR3 comprises 16 residues. V trimming: 4 bases; J trimming: 6 bases; junction bases outside the gene matches: 14. Germline CDR1 reads SGHNT; CDR2 reads YYREEE (reference sequence). This CDR3 reads CASSPGQRTGKDTQYF. CDR3 DNA: TGTGCCAGCAGCCCGGGACAGAGAACCGGCAAGGATACGCAGTATTTT.

J is TRBJ1-4 and V is TRBV4-2; tentative D call: TRBD1 (6 bases). Germline CDR1 is LGHNA and CDR2 is YNFKEQ. V was clipped by 0 bases and J by 3 bases, with 11 bases between them. The CDR3 covers 16 residues. Here the CDR3 reads CASSQEGGLANEKLFF. The CDR3 DNA sequence: TGTGCCAGCAGCCAAGAGGGGGGGCTGGCTAATGAAAAACTGTTTTTT.

The rearrangement uses TRBV30 and TRBJ2-1, with TRBD2 identical over 10 bases. Unmatched junction bases numbered 8, after V lost 0 bases and J lost 9 bases. Per the germline V gene, CDR1 is GTSNPN and CDR2 is SVGIG (reference sequence). CDR3 length: 15 amino acids. As DNA, the CDR3 is TGTGCCTGGAGTGTTTTAGCGGGAGGCAACGGTGAGCAGTTCTTC. It encodes CAWSVLAGGNGEQFF.

The chain recombines TRBV5-4 with TRBJ2-7, with D tentatively TRBD2 (6 bases). Germline V gene data show CDR1 as SGHNT and CDR2 as YYREEE (reference sequence). This CDR3 is built from 19 residues. V gave up 2 bases and J gave up 3 bases, with 27 bases separating them. The DNA of the CDR3 is TGTGCCAGCAGCTTCGACCCGGGGGTGCGGATGCATGGGATCTACGAGCAGTACTTC. Translated, it gives CASSFDPGVRMHGIYEQYF.

This clone has a single count. The chain carries TRBV7-9 and TRBJ2-7; D is ambiguous. V was trimmed by 1 base and J by 4 bases, leaving 26 bases between them. The CDR3 spans 19 residues. CDR1 and CDR2 (germline): SEHNR, FQNEAQ (reference sequence). Here the CDR3 reads CASSLGNGVHPATGYEQYF. DNA of the CDR3: TGTGCCAGCAGCTTAGGTAATGGTGTACATCCCGCGACGGGTTACGAGCAGTACTTC.